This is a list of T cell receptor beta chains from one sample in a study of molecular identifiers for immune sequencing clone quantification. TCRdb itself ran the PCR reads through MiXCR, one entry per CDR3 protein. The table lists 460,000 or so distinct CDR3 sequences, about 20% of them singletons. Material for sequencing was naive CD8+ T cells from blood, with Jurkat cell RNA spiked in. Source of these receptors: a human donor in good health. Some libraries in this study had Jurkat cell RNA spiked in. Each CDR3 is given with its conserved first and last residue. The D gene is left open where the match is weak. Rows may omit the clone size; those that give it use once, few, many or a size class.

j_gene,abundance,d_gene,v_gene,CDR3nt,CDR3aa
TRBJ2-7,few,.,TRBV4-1,TGCGCCAGCAGCCAAGATCCCGGCACGTCCTACGAGCAGTACTTC,CASSQDPGTSYEQYF
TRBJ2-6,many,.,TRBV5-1,TGCGCCAGCAGCTTGAGTTCGGGCTATGGGGCCAACGTCCTGACTTTC,CASSLSSGYGANVLTF
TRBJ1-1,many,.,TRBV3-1,TGTGCCAGCAGCCAAGATATGGGGACGCTCACTGAAGCTTTCTTT,CASSQDMGTLTEAFF
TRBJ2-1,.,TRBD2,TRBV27,TGTGCCAGCAGTGTTAGCGGGGCGACCTACAATGAGCAGTTCTTC,CASSVSGATYNEQFF
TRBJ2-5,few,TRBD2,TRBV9,TGTGCCAGCAGCGTAGGAACAGGCGCCGGACTAGCCCAAGAGACCCAGTACTTC,CASSVGTGAGLAQETQYF
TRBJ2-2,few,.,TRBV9,TGTGCCAGCAGCCCAAAAATTAACACCGGGGCGCTGTTTTTT,CASSPKINTGALFF
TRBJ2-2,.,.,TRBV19,TGTGTCAGTAGCTTGACCGCCACCGGGGAGCTGTTTTTT,CVSSLTATGELFF
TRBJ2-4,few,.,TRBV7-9,TGTGCCAGCAGCCCTCGGGTTGTGGCCAAAAACATTCAGTACTTC,CASSPRVVAKNIQYF
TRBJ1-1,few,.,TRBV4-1,TGCGCCAGCAGCCAAGATAGGGCGAGGAACACTGAAGCTTTCTTT,CASSQDRARNTEAFF
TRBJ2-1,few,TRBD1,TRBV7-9,TGTGCCAGCAGGAAAAATAGGGACAGCTCCTACAATGAGCAGTTCTTC,CASRKNRDSSYNEQFF
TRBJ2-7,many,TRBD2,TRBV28,TGTGCCAGCAGTTCGGGACTAGCTGGTAACGAGCAGTACTTC,CASSSGLAGNEQYF
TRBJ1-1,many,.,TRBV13,TGTGCCAGCAGCTTAGGAAACAGTTTGGGTTCGAGCACTGAAGCTTTCTTT,CASSLGNSLGSSTEAFF
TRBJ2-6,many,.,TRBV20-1,TGCAGTGCTAGAGATACACAACGGACCGCTGGGGCCAACGTCCTGACTTTC,CSARDTQRTAGANVLTF
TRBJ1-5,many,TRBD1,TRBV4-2,TGTGCCAGCAGCCAAGATTACCGCGGGACAGGGGATCAGCCCCAGCATTTT,CASSQDYRGTGDQPQHF
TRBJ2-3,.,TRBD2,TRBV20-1,TGCAGTGCTAGACCAACTAGCGGGGGGATGGTGTCAGATACGCAGTATTTT,CSARPTSGGMVSDTQYF
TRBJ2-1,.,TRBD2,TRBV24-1,TGTGCCACCAGTGACCGCGGACTAGCGGGAGGCTATGGGCAGTTCTTC,CATSDRGLAGGYGQFF
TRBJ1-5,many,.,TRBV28,TGTGCCAGCAGTTCCCGGGTTTTCAATCAGCCCCAGCATTTT,CASSSRVFNQPQHF
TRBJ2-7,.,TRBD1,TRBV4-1,TGCGCCAGCAGCCATCCCGGGACAGGGGGGCCCTACGAGCAGTACTTC,CASSHPGTGGPYEQYF
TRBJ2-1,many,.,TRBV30,TGTGCCTGGAGGAGTGGGGTCAATGAGCAGTTCTTC,CAWRSGVNEQFF
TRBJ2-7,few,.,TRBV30,TGTGCCTGGAGCCTCGACAGAACCTACGAGCAGTACTTC,CAWSLDRTYEQYF
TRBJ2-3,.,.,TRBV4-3,TGCGCCAGCAGCCAAGGGACAAGCACAACAGATACGCAGTATTTT,CASSQGTSTTDTQYF
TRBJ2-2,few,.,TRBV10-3,TGTGCCATCAGTGCTGACACCGGGGAGCTGTTTTTT,CAISADTGELFF
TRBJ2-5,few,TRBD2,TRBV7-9,TGTGCCAGCAGCGCAACTAGCGCAGAGACCCAGTACTTC,CASSATSAETQYF
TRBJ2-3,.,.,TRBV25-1,TGTGCCAGCAGTTCCTACCTCGGACAGAGCCGCACAGATACGCAGTATTTT,CASSSYLGQSRTDTQYF
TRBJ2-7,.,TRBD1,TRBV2,TGTGCCAGCAGTGAACCGGGACAGGGTTGGGAGCAGTACTTC,CASSEPGQGWEQYF
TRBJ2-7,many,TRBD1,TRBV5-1,TGTGCCAGCAGTCTGGGACAGGGGGCCTCCTACGAGCAGTACTTC,CASSLGQGASYEQYF
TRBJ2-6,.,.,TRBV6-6,TGTGCCAGCAGGGAGACCTCTGGGGCCAACGTCCTGACTTTC,CASRETSGANVLTF
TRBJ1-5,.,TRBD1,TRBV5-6,TGTGCCAGCAGCCTCCGGGACAGGGGGCATTGGGGCAATCAGCCCCAGCATTTT,CASSLRDRGHWGNQPQHF
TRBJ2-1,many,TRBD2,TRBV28,TGTGCCAGCAGTTTCCGGGGACTAGCGGGGCCTGAGCAGTTCTTC,CASSFRGLAGPEQFF
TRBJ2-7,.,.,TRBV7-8,TGTGCCAGCAGCTTAGCGAGACAGGACTCCTACGAGCAGTACTTC,CASSLARQDSYEQYF
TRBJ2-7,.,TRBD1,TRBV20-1,TGCAGTGCTATAGCGGACAGGGGAAACTACGAGCAGTACTTC,CSAIADRGNYEQYF
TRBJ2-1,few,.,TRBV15,TGTGCCACCAGCAGGGACCGGGACTCACGCTACAATGAGCAGTTCTTC,CATSRDRDSRYNEQFF
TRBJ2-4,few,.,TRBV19,TGTGCCAGTAGTATAGATCCAGGGGCATCCTCTCGGGACATTCAGTACTTC,CASSIDPGASSRDIQYF
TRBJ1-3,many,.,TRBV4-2,TGTGCCAGCAGCCAAGAACAGGGTTCTGGAAACACCATATATTTT,CASSQEQGSGNTIYF
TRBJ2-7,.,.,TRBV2,TGTGCCAGCAGTGAATTCAGGCCTCCGGGGACCTACGAGCAGTACTTC,CASSEFRPPGTYEQYF
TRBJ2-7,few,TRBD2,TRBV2,TGTGCCAGCAGAGGGATGCAGGGGCGCGTTACCGGGACTAGCACCTACGAGCAGTACTTC,CASRGMQGRVTGTSTYEQYF
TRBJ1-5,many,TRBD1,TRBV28,TGTGCCAGCAGCCTGACAGGGGGCTATCAGCCCCAGCATTTT,CASSLTGGYQPQHF
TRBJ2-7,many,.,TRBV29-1,TGCAGCGTCGAGATCCCTGGGACGGAGGACTACGAGCAGTACTTC,CSVEIPGTEDYEQYF
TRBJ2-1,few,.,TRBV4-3,TGCGCCAGCAGCCAAGAATCTACCACCCTCTCCTACAATGAGCAGTTCTTC,CASSQESTTLSYNEQFF
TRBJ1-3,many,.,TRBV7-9,TGTGCCAGCAGCTTAGCGCTGGGCAACACCATATATTTT,CASSLALGNTIYF
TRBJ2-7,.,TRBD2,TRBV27,TGTGCCAGCAGTTTAACTCTAGTCGGGACTAGCGGGAGGGTTTCCTACGAGCAGTACTTC,CASSLTLVGTSGRVSYEQYF
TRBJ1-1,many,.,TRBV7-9,TGTGCCAGCAGCCTTATGAGTACTGAAGCTTTCTTT,CASSLMSTEAFF
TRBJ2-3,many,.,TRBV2,TGTGCCAGCGCCTGGGCGGGGACAGATACGCAGTATTTT,CASAWAGTDTQYF
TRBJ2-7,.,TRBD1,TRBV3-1,TGTGCCAGCCGCCGATGGACAGGGATAGAGGCCTACGAGCAGTACTTC,CASRRWTGIEAYEQYF
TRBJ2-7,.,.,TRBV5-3,TGTGCCAGCAGCTTTCGGGCCGAGACAGACGAGCAGTACTTC,CASSFRAETDEQYF
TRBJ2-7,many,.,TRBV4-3,TGCGCCAGCAGCCAAGTTGAGGGCCGCGAGCAGTACTTC,CASSQVEGREQYF
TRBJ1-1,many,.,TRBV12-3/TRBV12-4,TGTGCCAGCATCCAAACAGGGTCCGTTGAAGCTTTCTTT,CASIQTGSVEAFF
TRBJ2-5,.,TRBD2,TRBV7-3,TGTGCCAGCAGCTTTGGGACTAGCGTGAAAGAGACCCAGTACTTC,CASSFGTSVKETQYF
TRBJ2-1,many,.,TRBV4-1,TGCGCCAGCAGTAAAGGGGATGAGCAGTTCTTC,CASSKGDEQFF
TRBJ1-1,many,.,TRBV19,TGTGCCAGTAGTTATCCCGATGGGGTGAACACTGAAGCTTTCTTT,CASSYPDGVNTEAFF
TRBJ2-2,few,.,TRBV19,TGTGCCAGTAGTATAGTTCCAGGGAGCACCGGGGAGCTGTTTTTT,CASSIVPGSTGELFF
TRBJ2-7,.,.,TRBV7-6,TGTGCCAGCAGCCACCCCAGTTCGGGGCGCCTTACCTACGAGCAGTACTTC,CASSHPSSGRLTYEQYF